The 28 T cell receptor beta chains below come from one sample, sequenced in a study of blood T cell repertoires in COVID-19 (dated by TCRdb to 2020 to 2022). Libraries were made using the immunoSEQ multiplex PCR assay. The table comes from immuneACCESS by way of TCRdb, which keeps in-frame sequences with V and J called. Part of the clones is missing from these tables; in studies checked, under half for an unresolved V gene and the rest for unknown reasons. This sample is represented by 130,000 to 150,000 clones; roughly 80% of them were singletons. The ten largest clones capture about 8.6% of the sample. What was sequenced was peripheral blood. All receptors derive from a man aged 50-60 years with active or convalescent COVID-19.

The chain uses TRBV5-6 and TRBJ1-3, with D perhaps TRBD1 (5 bases). The V gene lost 2 bases and the J gene lost 2 bases, with 17 bases spanning the gap. The V gene's germline CDR1 is SGHDT and CDR2 YYEEEE. CDR3 size: 17 residues. The CDR3 sequence: CASSLTRFRVAGNTIYF. The CDR3 nucleotides read TGTGCCAGCAGCTTAACAAGGTTCAGGGTGGCTGGAAACACCATATATTTT.

The table lists this clone with many counts. The chain joins TRBV27 to TRBJ2-7; maybe TRBD1 (5 bases). The CDR3 is 15 residues long. V was shortened by 6 bases and J by 2 bases, with 17 bases between the two germline ends. Germline lookup yields CDR1 MNHEY and CDR2 SMNVEV (reference sequence). In DNA, the CDR3 is TGTGCCAGCAGCCCAAATGGGGCCTATCCCTACGAGCAGTACTTC. Encoded protein: CASSPNGAYPYEQYF.

The V gene is TRBV27, the J gene TRBJ2-3; D call uncertain. The germline V gene has CDR1 MNHEY and CDR2 SMNVEV (reference sequence). This CDR3 has 16 amino acids. V was trimmed by 3 bases and J by 1 base, leaving 14 bases between them. The CDR3 DNA reads TGTGCCAGCAGTTTCGGTGGGTGGGCCCGCACAGATACGCAGTATTTT. Translated: CASSFGGWARTDTQYF.

The CDR3 DNA reads TGCAGCGCCCCAGGACTAGCGGGACGGCAGGGGACGCAGTATTTT. Amino acid sequence: CSAPGLAGRQGTQYF. V is TRBV29-1 and J is TRBJ2-3; 12 bases line up with TRBD2. V lost 7 bases and J lost 9; bases outside the gene matches: 14. This CDR3 region has 15 residues. From germline, CDR1 is SQVTM and CDR2 ANQGSEA.

The V and J genes are TRBV5-1 and TRBJ2-2, with 12 bases identical to TRBD2. V shed 6 bases and J 0 bases; nucleotides not matched to a gene: 18. In germline, CDR1 is SGHRS, CDR2 YFSETQ. The CDR3 totals 21 residues. CDR3 sequence: CASKVSTGTSGRIPNTGELFF. DNA for the CDR3: TGCGCCAGCAAAGTCTCTACCGGGACTAGCGGGCGAATACCGAACACCGGGGAGCTGTTTTTT. Full variable domain (remainder filled in from reference TRBV5-1 and TRBJ2-2): KAGVTQTPRYLIKTRGQQVTLSCSPISGHRSVSWYQQTPGQGLQFLFEYFSETQRNKGNFPGRFSGRQFSNSRSEMNVSTLELGDSALYLCASKVSTGTSGRIPNTGELFFGEGSRLTVL.

The chain couples TRBV7-3 to TRBJ2-3, with D maybe TRBD2 (5 bases). CDR3 length: 15 residues. V was clipped by 1 base and J by 8 bases, with 16 bases between them. CDR1 SGHTA and CDR2 FQGTGA come from the germline V gene. Written as DNA, the CDR3 is TGTGCCAGCAGCTTAATCCTGGGAGAGGGCGGTACGCAGTATTTT. Translating it yields CASSLILGEGGTQYF.

This clone was found a few times. This chain joins TRBV28 and TRBJ2-7; 7 bases map to TRBD2. Losses at the gene ends were 2 bases for V and 1 base for J; bases not matched to a gene: 8. The length of the CDR3 is 16 residues. Per germline, CDR1 MDHEN and CDR2 SYDVKM. CDR3: CASSLSGTTLSYEQYF. CDR3 DNA sequence: TGTGCCAGCAGTTTAAGTGGGACTACCCTTTCCTACGAGCAGTACTTC.

The rearrangement joins TRBV6-1 to TRBJ2-7; D is perhaps TRBD2 (5 bases). Germline V gives CDR1 MNHNS, CDR2 SASEGT. V was cut by 1 base and J by 3 bases, with 7 bases left in between. The CDR3 is 13 amino acids. The CDR3 region is CASSEGTHYEQYF. The DNA for the CDR3 is TGTGCCAGCAGTGAAGGGACTCACTACGAGCAGTACTTC.

The chain links TRBV21-1 to TRBJ1-6; the table calls TRBD1, which could not be checked here. TRBV21-1 is a pseudogene. The CDR3 has 20 residues. The CDR3 nucleotides are TGTGCCAGCAGCGAGCTGGACAGGGGGCCCCTCAGAGGGTATAATTCACCCCTCCACTTT. Protein: CASSELDRGPLRGYNSPLHF.

V usage is TRBV20-1 and J usage is TRBJ1-1; TRBD1 might be the D (5 bases). From germline, CDR1 is DFQATT and CDR2 SNEGSKA (reference sequence). There are 13 residues in the CDR3. Trimming left V 3 bases short and J 5 bases short, with 13 bases between. This CDR3 is CSASRGRVTEAFF. CDR3 coding DNA: TGCAGTGCTAGTAGGGGAAGGGTAACTGAAGCTTTCTTT.

The rearrangement joins TRBV3-1 (or the pseudogene TRBV3-2) to TRBJ1-4, with 8 bases that match TRBD1. This CDR3 contains 15 residues. Germline CDR1 and CDR2: LGHDT and YNNKEL (reference sequence). The V segment lost 0 bases and the J segment 5 bases; nucleotides outside the gene matches: 2. The CDR3 sequence is CASSQDRQGNEKLFF. In DNA form, the CDR3 reads TGTGCCAGCAGCCAAGATCGACAGGGGAATGAAAAACTGTTTTTT.

Only a few counts were recorded for this clone. The V call is TRBV6-1, the J call TRBJ1-2, with D uncertain. Germline CDR1 and CDR2: MNHNS and SASEGT. V lost 0 bases to trimming and J lost 4 bases, with 9 bases between them. The CDR3 sequence is 14 residues long. The CDR3 region has the DNA TGTGCCAGCAGTGAAGCAACCGGGATCTATGGCTACACCTTC. Its protein product is CASSEATGIYGYTF.

The rearrangement links TRBV11-3 to TRBJ2-2; weak D call: TRBD2 (6 bases). Deletions cut 6 bases from V and 5 bases from J, with 13 bases between. Per the germline V gene, CDR1 is SGHNT and CDR2 is YENEEA. This CDR3 comprises 14 residues. The CDR3 DNA is TGTGCCAGCAGTTCAGGACTAAAAACCGGGGAGCTGTTTTTT. Translation: CASSSGLKTGELFF.

This clone was detected a few times. The same CDR3 can be traced to other DNA sequences in this sample. The gene calls are TRBV11-3 and TRBJ1-1; the D is unclear. V was trimmed by 1 base and J by 1 base, leaving 4 bases between them. This CDR3 has 13 amino acids. The germline V gene has CDR1 SGHNT and CDR2 YENEEA. The CDR3 sequence is CASSLGGNTEAFF. DNA of the CDR3: TGTGCCAGCAGCTTAGGAGGGAACACTGAAGCTTTCTTT.

This clone has just one count. The gene calls are TRBV3-1 (or the pseudogene TRBV3-2) and TRBJ2-1; 15 bases align to TRBD2. V gave up 4 bases and J gave up 14 bases; unmatched junction bases: 6. The CDR3 contains 14 residues. Germline values: CDR1 LGHDT, CDR2 YNNKEL (reference sequence). Written as DNA, the CDR3 is TGTGCCAGCAGCCGGGGACTAGCGGGAGGTTTCGAGTTCTTC. It translates to CASSRGLAGGFEFF.

The chain is built from TRBV7-3 and TRBJ2-6, with TRBD1 as a possible D gene (6 bases). From germline, CDR1 is SGHTA and CDR2 FQGTGA. V lost 1 base to trimming and J lost 0 bases, with 19 bases between them. The CDR3 covers 20 residues. The CDR3 bases are TGTGCCAGCAGCTTAAAGGGTGTTGGGGACACAGGCTCTGGGGCCAACGTCCTGACTTTC. Translating gives CASSLKGVGDTGSGANVLTF.

This clone has at least ten counts. The rearrangement uses TRBV7-9 and TRBJ2-1, with a tentative D call TRBD1 (5 bases). The CDR3 is 15 residues long. Germline CDR1 and CDR2: SEHNR and FQNEAQ (reference sequence). Trimming shortened V by 1 base and J by 0 bases, and 7 bases separated the two germline ends. The CDR3 sequence is CASSLGQGSYNEQFF. CDR3 DNA sequence: TGTGCCAGCAGCTTAGGGCAGGGCTCCTACAATGAGCAGTTCTTC.

The rearrangement uses TRBV4-2 and TRBJ2-7; 8 nucleotides line up with TRBD2. J gave up 2 bases and V 1 base, and 7 bases lay outside the gene matches. The germline V gene has CDR1 LGHNA and CDR2 YNFKEQ. The CDR3 sequence is 16 residues long. The CDR3: CASSQGPGGVAYEQYF. DNA of the CDR3: TGTGCCAGCAGCCAAGGCCCCGGGGGGGTAGCCTACGAGCAGTACTTC.

The chain is built from TRBV18 and TRBJ2-1; TRBD1 aligns across 8 bases. From germline, CDR1 is KGHSH and CDR2 LQKENI. Losses at the gene ends were 5 bases for V and 4 bases for J; bases not matched to a gene: 7. This CDR3 is built from 15 residues. The CDR3 is CASSYGTGVYNEQFF. Written as DNA, the CDR3 is TGTGCCAGCTCATACGGGACAGGCGTATACAATGAGCAGTTCTTC.

This clone appeared once. This chain joins TRBV9 and TRBJ1-1; 7 bases agree with TRBD1. The CDR3 extends over 14 amino acids. J was trimmed by 5 bases and V by 0 bases; bases with no gene match: 4. From germline, CDR1 is SGDLS and CDR2 YYNGEE. The CDR3 sequence is CASSVEGRGTEAFF. The DNA of the CDR3 is TGTGCCAGCAGCGTAGAGGGCAGGGGGACTGAAGCTTTCTTT. The full variable domain, rest sourced from reference TRBV9 and TRBJ1-1, is DSGVTQTPKHLITATGQRVTLRCSPRSGDLSVYWYQQSLDQGLQFLIQYYNGEERAKGNILERFSAQQFPDLHSELNLSSLELGDSALYFCASSVEGRGTEAFFGQGTRLTVV.

A single count supports this clone. The J gene is TRBJ1-5, the V gene TRBV5-6; D is uncertain. Germline assignment: CDR1 SGHDT and CDR2 YYEEEE. Trimming left V 4 bases short and J 2 bases short, with 7 bases between. CDR3 length: 13 residues. CDR3 sequence: CASSVGGNQPQHF. The CDR3 DNA reads TGTGCCAGCAGCGTTGGAGGCAATCAGCCCCAGCATTTT.

This sequence joins TRBV28 and TRBJ2-7, with D possibly being TRBD1 (5 bases). V lost 8 bases and J 2 bases, leaving 13 bases between the germline ends. From germline, CDR1 is MDHEN and CDR2 SYDVKM. CDR3 length equals 13 residues. The CDR3 DNA follows: TGTGCCAGCCGGACCTCAGGGACCTACGAGCAGTACTTC. Its protein is CASRTSGTYEQYF. The variable domain in full, completed from reference TRBV28 and TRBJ2-7, reads DVKVTQSSRYLVKRTGEKVFLECVQDMDHENMFWYRQDPGLGLRLIYFSYDVKMKEKGDIPEGYSVSREKKERFSLILESASTNQTSMYLCASRTSGTYEQYFGPGTRLTVT.

V and J are TRBV12-5 and TRBJ2-2; TRBD1 matches 8 bases. The germline V gene has CDR1 LGHNT and CDR2 FRNRAP. The CDR3 length is 16 residues. The V gene end was trimmed by 1 base and the J gene end by 8 bases; junction bases not matched to a gene: 9. The CDR3 DNA reads as TGTGCTAGTGGTTTGGGGGCGGCAGGGGGCAGAGGGGAGCTGTTTTTT. It specifies CASGLGAAGGRGELFF.

The genes are TRBV7-9 and TRBJ1-3; D is unclear. Germline V gene sequence: CDR1 SEHNR, CDR2 FQNEAQ (reference sequence). The V end lost 10 bases, the J end lost 4 bases, and 14 bases lay between the germline ends. CDR3 length equals 13 residues. CDR3 sequence: CATPRDPGNTIYF. The DNA for the CDR3 is TGTGCCACGCCACGGGATCCAGGAAACACCATATATTTT.

The chain combines TRBV9 with TRBJ2-7; 12 bases align to TRBD2. Germline loops: CDR1 SGDLS, CDR2 YYNGEE. The CDR3 has 14 amino acids. V lost 4 bases, J lost 4 bases, and 3 bases stayed unmatched. As DNA, the CDR3 is TGTGCCAGCAGCCTAGCGGGAGGGCCTTACGAGCAGTACTTC. This translates into CASSLAGGPYEQYF.

The chain is built from TRBV6-1 and TRBJ2-7; 8 bases are a match to TRBD1. CDR1 is MNHNS and CDR2 is SASEGT in the germline V gene. V was clipped by 1 base and J by 4 bases; unmatched bases: 12. The CDR3 sequence is 17 residues long. CDR3 loop: CASSEVGIPGGGYEQYF. In DNA, the CDR3 is TGTGCCAGCAGTGAAGTCGGGATTCCAGGGGGCGGGTACGAGCAGTACTTC.

The V call is TRBV28, the J call TRBJ1-1; TRBD1 might be the D (6 bases). The V end lost 2 bases, the J end lost 0 bases, and 16 bases lay between the germline ends. The CDR3 consists of 17 residues. CDR1 and CDR2 from the germline V gene are MDHEN and SYDVKM. CDR3 region: CASSLRGGMGMNTEAFF. The DNA of the CDR3 is TGTGCCAGCAGTTTAAGGGGGGGCATGGGGATGAACACTGAAGCTTTCTTT.

There are many counts of this clone. The chain recombines TRBV11-2 with TRBJ1-6, with a weak D call TRBD1 (5 bases). The length of the CDR3 is 13 residues. Per the germline V gene, CDR1 is SGHAT and CDR2 is FQNNGV. Trimming shortened V by 6 bases and J by 6 bases, and 9 bases separated the two germline ends. The CDR3 protein is CASSWGVNSPLHF. In nucleotides, the CDR3 is TGTGCCAGCAGTTGGGGGGTTAATTCACCCCTCCACTTT.